This T cell receptor beta chain was sequenced in a study of T cells in tumors and immune-related adverse events. Some clones are missing from TCRdb's copy, which holds only in-frame ones; the method was immunoSEQ multiplex PCR. Of around 22,000 clones in the sample, just over 90% were seen once. This CDR3 has 10 amino acids. Trimming pared 0 bases from V and 8 bases from J, leaving 2 bases between. Germline lookup yields CDR1 GTSNPN and CDR2 SVGIG (reference sequence). This clone appeared a single time. The J gene is TRBJ2-1, the V gene TRBV30; no firm D call. The sequence came from a female donor with metastatic renal cell carcinoma. The sequences come from lymph node tissue, collected from a patient treated with anti-PD-1 therapy. DNA of the CDR3: TGTGCCTGGAGTGTACATGAGCAGTTCTTC. It is translated as CAWSVHEQFF.